Presented here are 16 T cell receptor beta chains from one specimen sequenced in a study of blood T cell repertoires in COVID-19. Produced via immunoSEQ multiplex PCR; TCRdb's table is partial and in-frame only. The repertoire consists of about 350,000 clones, with around 87% occurring once and the leading ten covering about 5.7%. The sample comprised PBMCs or T cells enriched from blood (not recorded which). The source of these receptors is a woman aged 30 to 39 who had recovered from COVID-19.

The chain carries TRBV6-5 and TRBJ1-6; D might be TRBD1 (5 bases). The CDR3 is made up of 16 amino acids. V was cut by 2 bases and J by 3 bases, with 11 bases left in between. The germline CDR1 and CDR2 sequences are MNHEY and SVGAGI. The DNA for the CDR3 is TGTGCCAGCAGTTACGGGGCAGCCCGCTATAATTCACCCCTCCACTTT. This codes for CASSYGAARYNSPLHF.

The chain employs TRBV28 and TRBJ2-7; 10 bases match TRBD2. The ends lost 4 bases at V and 0 bases at J; junction bases unmatched: 9. The CDR3 is 17 amino acids. The germline CDR1 and CDR2 sequences are MDHEN and SYDVKM. CDR3 sequence reads: CASSSIAGGLSSYEQYF. DNA for the CDR3: TGTGCCAGCAGTTCGATAGCGGGGGGCCTGAGCTCCTACGAGCAGTACTTC.

The V and J genes are TRBV7-2 and TRBJ1-5, with D perhaps TRBD1 (5 bases). Germline V gives CDR1 SGHTA, CDR2 FQGNSA. This CDR3 has 14 residues. V shed 5 bases and J shed 7 bases, with 15 bases lying between them. CDR3 in DNA: TGTGCCAGCAGCCCGCGCGGGGGAGGACAGCCCCAGCATTTT. It is translated as CASSPRGGGQPQHF.

The chain couples TRBV7-9 to TRBJ1-5; no reliable D call. Trimming stripped 1 base from V and 1 base from J, with 17 bases between. Germline lookup yields CDR1 SEHNR and CDR2 FQNEAQ (reference sequence). This CDR3 contains 18 residues. The CDR3 DNA follows: TGTGCCAGCAGCTTAGTCCCCCGGGGTTCGAGGAGCAATCAGCCCCAGCATTTT. It is translated as CASSLVPRGSRSNQPQHF.

The J gene is TRBJ2-1, the V gene TRBV29-1, with 12 bases aligning to TRBD2. CDR1 and CDR2 from the germline V gene are SQVTM and ANQGSEA. V lost 4 bases and J lost 8; bases outside the gene matches: 3. The CDR3 is 13 residues long. CDR3 DNA: TGCAGCGTTGCCCGACTAGCGGGGGATGAGCAGTTCTTC. Protein: CSVARLAGDEQFF.

The rearrangement links TRBV6-5 to TRBJ1-5; no clear D gene. Germline CDR1 MNHEY, CDR2 SVGAGI. CDR3 length equals 15 residues. The V gene lost 6 bases and the J gene lost 2 bases, with 14 bases spanning the gap. CDR3 sequence: CASSPAPEGNQPQHF. The DNA of the CDR3 is TGTGCCAGCAGCCCGGCCCCAGAGGGCAATCAGCCCCAGCATTTT.

This clone was counted only a few times. The chain has TRBV28 and TRBJ1-2; D may be TRBD1 (6 bases). The CDR3 runs to 14 residues. Germline CDR1 is MDHEN and CDR2 is SYDVKM. Deletions cut 5 bases from V and 7 bases from J, with 17 bases between. CDR3 DNA: TGTGCCAGCAGTCCAGCAGGGGACCGGGTTGGCTACACCTTC. Amino acids: CASSPAGDRVGYTF.

This sequence joins TRBV5-4 and TRBJ2-1; tentatively, D is TRBD1 (5 bases). This CDR3 has 15 amino acids. Germline CDR1 is SGHNT and CDR2 is YYREEE (reference sequence). V was trimmed by 4 bases and J by 0 bases, leaving 11 bases between them. The CDR3: CASSKDSSSYNEQFF. The CDR3 nucleotides read TGTGCCAGCAGCAAAGACAGTAGCTCCTACAATGAGCAGTTCTTC.

The V call is TRBV11-2, the J call TRBJ2-3; D unclear. The length of the CDR3 is 16 residues. The V and J ends lost 0 bases and 5 bases respectively, with 15 bases between them. Germline V gives CDR1 SGHAT, CDR2 FQNNGV. Here the CDR3 reads CASSLEFRLSGDTQYF. The CDR3 DNA reads TGTGCCAGCAGCTTAGAGTTCCGGCTTTCAGGAGATACGCAGTATTTT.

V usage is TRBV10-1 and J usage is TRBJ1-6, with a tentative D call TRBD1 (5 bases). V gave up 4 bases and J gave up 7 bases, with 8 bases separating them. The germline V gene has CDR1 WNHNN and CDR2 SYGVQD (reference sequence). The CDR3 has 13 amino acids. The CDR3 DNA reads TGCGCCAGCAGTGCAGGGAGGAATTCACCCCTCCACTTT. Translated, it gives CASSAGRNSPLHF.

V usage is TRBV4-3 and J usage is TRBJ2-1, with a possible D match to TRBD2 (7 bases). Germline V gives CDR1 LGHNA, CDR2 YSLEER. The CDR3 consists of 14 residues. V was trimmed by 0 bases and J by 10 bases, leaving 13 bases between them. The CDR3: CASSQENRGAEQFF. The CDR3 DNA follows: TGCGCCAGCAGCCAAGAAAATCGGGGGGCCGAGCAGTTCTTC.

The chain combines TRBV19 with TRBJ1-1; 7 bases agree with TRBD1. This CDR3 comprises 16 residues. Germline CDR1 is LNHDA and CDR2 is SQIVND (reference sequence). J was trimmed by 3 bases and V by 3 bases; bases with no gene match: 10. The CDR3 nucleotides read TGTGCCAGTAGTATCTCAGCGAAACAGGGGCACACTGAAGCTTTCTTT. This gives the protein CASSISAKQGHTEAFF. Variable domain in full (rest from reference TRBV19 and TRBJ1-1): DGGITQSPKYLFRKEGQNVTLSCEQNLNHDAMYWYRQDPGQGLRLIYYSQIVNDFQKGDIAEGYSVSREKKESFPLTVTSAQKNPTAFYLCASSISAKQGHTEAFFGQGTRLTVV.

V and J are TRBV30 and TRBJ1-5; D gene ambiguous. Germline values: CDR1 GTSNPN, CDR2 SVGIG (reference sequence). There are 13 residues in the CDR3. The V end was cut by 4 bases, the J end by 3 bases, with 10 bases between. The DNA for the CDR3 is TGTGCCTGGAACCCGTCCTACAATCAGCCCCAGCATTTT. It is translated as CAWNPSYNQPQHF.

This clone was detected once. The rearrangement uses TRBV5-5 and TRBJ2-7, with TRBD2 identical over 12 bases. This CDR3 comprises 16 residues. J was trimmed by 2 bases and V by 4 bases; bases with no gene match: 7. Germline CDR1 SGHKS, CDR2 YYEKEE (reference sequence). The chain's CDR3 is CASSPRTSGDPYEQYF. The CDR3 region has the DNA TGTGCCAGCAGCCCCCGGACTAGCGGGGACCCCTACGAGCAGTACTTC.

The genes are TRBV4-3 and TRBJ1-3; D not resolved. CDR3 length equals 15 residues. Per germline, CDR1 LGHNA and CDR2 YSLEER. V lost 3 bases, J lost 0 bases, and 9 bases lay in between. CDR3 DNA: TGCGCCAGCAGCCATCTGCGCACCTCTGGAAACACCATATATTTT. This sequence encodes CASSHLRTSGNTIYF.

The chain combines TRBV4-2 with TRBJ1-2; 8 bases are a match to TRBD1. Germline CDR1 is LGHNA and CDR2 is YNFKEQ. The J segment lost 3 bases and the V segment lost 4 bases, leaving 4 bases of the junction unmatched. The CDR3 has 14 amino acids. Here the CDR3 DNA reads TGTGCCAGCAGCCCAGACAGGGGTTACTATGGCTACACCTTC. This gives the protein CASSPDRGYYGYTF.